The rows below give T cell receptor beta chains drawn from one sample of a study of OX40 agonist ivuxolimab in advanced cancers. Measured with immunoSEQ multiplex PCR; TCRdb has only the in-frame clones, and not every one. The sample shows tens of thousands of clones, more than 80% of them seen only once. This sample comprised CD4+ or CD8+ T cells sorted from blood, obtained in a trial of the OX40 agonist ivuxolimab. These receptors were obtained from an adult with an advanced solid tumor such as melanoma, head and neck, liver or kidney cancer. Both conserved end residues are part of each CDR3. Each record gives: J gene, clone size, V gene, CDR3 length, CDR3 protein. Part of the rows lack a size; the others show once, few, many or a class for expanded clones.

>TRBJ1-1|few|TRBV7-2|14
CASSLGHYGTEAFF
>TRBJ1-1|-|TRBV5-4|14
CASSSGPPNTEAFF
>TRBJ2-3|-|TRBV7-6|13
CASSPGVDRAQYF
>TRBJ2-5|-|TRBV4-1|15
CASSPPGRSGETQYF
>TRBJ1-3|few|TRBV28|14
CASSLGGTGNTIYF
>TRBJ2-2|-|TRBV2|13
CASQVLASGELFF
>TRBJ1-2|-|TRBV5-6|16
CASRKRGAGDRIGYTF
>TRBJ2-7|-|TRBV7-9|12
CASSMTGDEQYF
>TRBJ2-7|few|TRBV7-9|13
CASSTPGEYEQYF
>TRBJ1-3|-|TRBV19|14
CASSIGGPGNTIYF
>TRBJ2-5|-|TRBV11-1|17
CASSLGATGGTGETQYF
>TRBJ2-2|-|TRBV29-1|12
CSAEPNTGELFF
>TRBJ1-1|-|TRBV6-5|11
CASVGYTEAFF
>TRBJ2-3|-|TRBV4-1|17
CASSQDYRPGRVDTQYF
>TRBJ2-7|-|TRBV2|13
CASRTLGGFEQYF
>TRBJ2-5|-|TRBV5-1|15
CASSPNRLGGETQYF
>TRBJ1-2|-|TRBV25-1|12
CASWVGIVGYTF
>TRBJ2-7|-|TRBV7-2|15
CASSLADRGPYEQYF